A single sample gave rise to the 26 T cell receptor beta chains below, sequenced in a study of long-term antiretroviral therapy in people with HIV (dated by TCRdb to the early 2020s). The immunoSEQ hsTCRB v3.0 assay was used at survey level resolution for TRB variable region sequencing. The table was pulled from immuneACCESS by TCRdb, which kept in-frame rearrangements only. Such tables lose some clones; where checked, under half of the loss comes from unresolved V genes, and the rest has no known cause. This sample is represented by roughly 29,000 clones; 95% of them were singletons. The ten largest account for over 7% of the sample. The sample in question was unsorted PBMCs, obtained 5.3 years after starting antiretroviral therapy. Source of these receptors: a man aged 30-40 years with HIV.

The rearrangement links TRBV2 to TRBJ1-6; D not certain. Germline V CDR1 and CDR2: SNHLY, FYNNEI. Deletions cut 0 bases from V and 11 bases from J, with 11 bases between. The CDR3 runs 14 residues. For the CDR3, the DNA is TGTGCCAGCAGTGAAGCAGAGTTTCGGACACCCCTCCACTTT. Its protein product is CASSEAEFRTPLHF.

The V and J genes are TRBV5-1 and TRBJ2-1; 13 bases map to TRBD2. This CDR3 contains 15 residues. The V gene end was trimmed by 4 bases and the J gene end by 5 bases; junction bases not matched to a gene: 3. Germline V CDR1 and CDR2: SGHRS, YFSETQ. CDR3 amino acids: CASSPLAGGDNEQFF. The CDR3 DNA is TGCGCCAGCAGCCCACTAGCGGGAGGGGACAATGAGCAGTTCTTC.

The chain joins TRBV25-1 to TRBJ1-3, with a weak D call TRBD1 (5 bases). V lost 0 bases, J lost 4 bases, and 10 bases lay in between. Germline lookup yields CDR1 MGHDK and CDR2 SYGVNS. This CDR3 region has 15 residues. The CDR3 region is CASSEYGGSGNTIYF. The CDR3 nucleotides are TGTGCCAGCAGTGAATATGGGGGATCCGGAAACACCATATATTTT.

The chain employs TRBV7-9 and TRBJ1-6; D is unresolved. V was trimmed by 5 bases and J by 14 bases, leaving 19 bases between them. The CDR3 has 14 amino acids. Germline assignment: CDR1 SEHNR and CDR2 FQNEAQ (reference sequence). The chain's CDR3 is CASSPSQNLRTLHF. CDR3 nucleotides: TGTGCCAGCAGCCCGTCCCAGAACCTACGGACCCTCCACTTT.

J is TRBJ1-4 and V is TRBV28, with 7 bases that match TRBD1. This CDR3 region has 16 residues. Looked up from germline, CDR1 is MDHEN and CDR2 is SYDVKM. V lost 7 bases, J lost 5 bases, and 13 bases stayed unmatched. The CDR3 sequence is CASTIGQARVNEKLFF. In nucleotides, the CDR3 is TGTGCCAGCACCATCGGACAGGCCCGGGTAAATGAAAAACTGTTTTTT.

This chain connects TRBV5-6 to TRBJ2-3; perhaps D is TRBD1 or TRBD2 (5 bases each). Germline loops: CDR1 SGHDT, CDR2 YYEEEE. The germline V and J ends were trimmed by 2 bases and 3 bases, with 7 bases remaining between them. This CDR3 has 13 residues. The CDR3, as DNA: TGTGCCAGCAGCTTCGGGACGACAGATACGCAGTATTTT. Translation: CASSFGTTDTQYF.

V gene TRBV4-1 combines with J gene TRBJ2-5; D perhaps matches TRBD1 (6 bases). Trimming took 1 base from V and 0 from J, leaving 12 bases between them. In germline, CDR1 is MGHRA, CDR2 YSYEKL. This CDR3 contains 16 residues. Written as DNA, the CDR3 is TGCGCCAGCAGCCAAGGACCAGGACAGAACCAAGAGACCCAGTACTTC. Its protein product is CASSQGPGQNQETQYF.

The rearrangement links TRBV30 to TRBJ1-3, with D possibly matching TRBD1 (6 bases). This CDR3 is 15 amino acids long. Trimming shortened V by 2 bases and J by 0 bases, and 11 bases separated the two germline ends. Germline V gene data show CDR1 as GTSNPN and CDR2 as SVGIG (reference sequence). This chain's CDR3 is CAWSPQGLSGNTIYF. CDR3 in DNA: TGTGCCTGGAGTCCTCAGGGGCTCTCTGGAAACACCATATATTTT.

V is TRBV7-2 and J is TRBJ1-2, with 10 bases fitting TRBD1. Germline CDR1 SGHTA, CDR2 FQGNSA. The ends lost 4 bases at V and 4 bases at J; junction bases unmatched: 15. This CDR3 has 18 amino acids. CDR3 in DNA: TGTGCCAGCAGCTCCGTCGACAGGGGGCAATCCCCGACCTATGGCTACACCTTC. It encodes CASSSVDRGQSPTYGYTF.

The chain combines TRBV27 with TRBJ2-2, with TRBD2 as a possible D gene (6 bases). This CDR3 has 14 amino acids. Trimming stripped 4 bases from V and 4 bases from J, with 10 bases between. Germline CDR1 and CDR2: MNHEY and SMNVEV (reference sequence). The CDR3 protein is CASSSGLITGELFF. The CDR3 DNA sequence: TGTGCCAGCAGTTCGGGACTTATCACCGGGGAGCTGTTTTTT.

The DNA of the CDR3 is TGTGCCAGCAGCTCCTACGAGCAGTACTTC. This encodes CASSSYEQYF. This chain joins TRBV2 and TRBJ2-7; the D is unclear. Germline V CDR1 and CDR2: SNHLY, FYNNEI. This CDR3 contains 10 residues. Trimming left V 6 bases short and J 0 bases short, with 0 bases between.

The genes are TRBV5-1 and TRBJ2-2; TRBD1 matches 9 bases. CDR1 is SGHRS and CDR2 is YFSETQ in the germline V gene. The length of the CDR3 is 17 residues. Unmatched junction bases numbered 8, after V lost 3 bases and J lost 2 bases. CDR3 DNA: TGCGCCAGCAGCTCATTTACAGGGGGCGCTAACACCGGGGAGCTGTTTTTT. Translating it yields CASSSFTGGANTGELFF.

The chain employs TRBV6-1 and TRBJ1-4; weak D call: TRBD1 (5 bases). The V end was cut by 2 bases, the J end by 4 bases, with 11 bases between. The length of the CDR3 is 15 residues. In germline, CDR1 is MNHNS, CDR2 SASEGT. The CDR3 nucleotides read TGTGCCAGCAGTGAATTCCGGGACCTTAATGAAAAACTGTTTTTT. Its protein is CASSEFRDLNEKLFF.

The chain uses TRBV11-2 and TRBJ2-3; 9 nucleotides align to TRBD2. The germline V gene encodes CDR1 SGHAT and CDR2 FQNNGV. There are 15 residues in the CDR3. V was clipped by 2 bases and J by 0 bases; unmatched bases: 0. The chain's CDR3 is CASSLTSGSTDTQYF. In DNA form, the CDR3 reads TGTGCCAGCAGCTTAACTAGCGGGAGCACAGATACGCAGTATTTT.

This chain connects TRBV9 to TRBJ2-4; 12 nucleotides align to TRBD1. The length of the CDR3 is 16 residues. V shed 4 bases and J 1 base; nucleotides not matched to a gene: 3. Looked up from germline, CDR1 is SGDLS and CDR2 is YYNGEE. The CDR3 loop reads CASSSGQGAAKNIQYF. The CDR3 nucleotides read TGTGCCAGCAGCTCGGGACAGGGGGCCGCCAAAAACATTCAGTACTTC.

This clone has only a few counts. This rearrangement joins TRBV10-1 to TRBJ2-2; D is undetermined. The V and J ends lost 0 bases and 7 bases respectively, with 6 bases between them. Germline V gene data show CDR1 as WNHNN and CDR2 as SYGVQD (reference sequence). The CDR3 is 13 amino acids. The CDR3 loop reads CASSESENGELFF. The CDR3 DNA reads TGCGCCAGCAGTGAGTCGGAGAACGGGGAGCTGTTTTTT.

This clone was detected only once. The chain combines TRBV4-1 with TRBJ2-2, with a weak D call TRBD1 (6 bases). CDR3 length equals 17 residues. Trimming took off 1 base at V and 5 bases at J, with 17 bases between the two ends. The germline V gene encodes CDR1 MGHRA and CDR2 YSYEKL. CDR3 amino acids: CASSQGRARTATGELFF. The CDR3 nucleotides read TGCGCCAGCAGCCAAGGTCGCGCGAGGACAGCTACCGGGGAGCTGTTTTTT.

The CDR3 DNA sequence: TGTGCCAGCAGAGCGGGAGGTTTGTACGAGCAGTACTTC. Encoded protein: CASRAGGLYEQYF. This chain connects TRBV28 to TRBJ2-7, with 9 bases matching TRBD2. V shed 6 bases, J shed 4 bases, and the junction held 4 bases outside the gene matches. The CDR3 sequence is 13 residues long. Germline V CDR1 and CDR2: MDHEN, SYDVKM. The complete variable domain, with remaining parts taken from reference TRBV28 and TRBJ2-7, reads DVKVTQSSRYLVKRTGEKVFLECVQDMDHENMFWYRQDPGLGLRLIYFSYDVKMKEKGDIPEGYSVSREKKERFSLILESASTNQTSMYLCASRAGGLYEQYFGPGTRLTVT.

This clone has just one count. The CDR3 region has the DNA TGTGCCAGCAGCCAGGCGTTAAATCAGCCCCAGCATTTT. Its protein product is CASSQALNQPQHF. The chain has TRBV7-8 and TRBJ1-5; D not resolved. CDR1 and CDR2 (germline): SGHVS, FQNEAQ. The CDR3 contains 13 residues. The V end was cut by 5 bases, the J end by 4 bases, with 9 bases between.

The chain couples TRBV28 to TRBJ1-1; 7 bases are a match to TRBD1. CDR1 MDHEN and CDR2 SYDVKM come from the germline V gene. The junction had 5 bases not matched to a gene; V was cut back by 2 bases and J by 5 bases. This CDR3 is 14 amino acids long. The CDR3 sequence is CASSLHQGGTEAFF. The CDR3 coding sequence is TGTGCCAGCAGTTTACACCAGGGGGGGACTGAAGCTTTCTTT. The full variable domain, completed using reference TRBV28 and TRBJ1-1, is DVKVTQSSRYLVKRTGEKVFLECVQDMDHENMFWYRQDPGLGLRLIYFSYDVKMKEKGDIPEGYSVSREKKERFSLILESASTNQTSMYLCASSLHQGGTEAFFGQGTRLTVV.

The chain has TRBV4-2 and TRBJ1-3; D not resolved. This CDR3 has 15 amino acids. Trimming shortened V by 1 base and J by 4 bases, and 11 bases separated the two germline ends. Looked up from germline, CDR1 is LGHNA and CDR2 is YNFKEQ. In DNA form, the CDR3 reads TGTGCCAGCAGCCAAGGCGCGGCGGTCGGAAACACCATATATTTT. Amino acid sequence: CASSQGAAVGNTIYF.

This chain links TRBV5-6 with TRBJ2-2; a possible D gene is TRBD1 (6 bases). The CDR3 has 13 residues. Trimming shortened V by 3 bases and J by 5 bases, and 8 bases separated the two germline ends. Per germline, CDR1 SGHDT and CDR2 YYEEEE. Here the CDR3 DNA reads TGTGCCAGCAGCTACGACAGGACCGGGGAGCTGTTTTTT. Its protein is CASSYDRTGELFF.

The chain combines TRBV7-2 with TRBJ2-1; the D gene is possibly TRBD2 (5 bases). The CDR3 is made up of 15 amino acids. The V end was cut by 4 bases, the J end by 7 bases, with 17 bases between. Germline CDR1 and CDR2: SGHTA and FQGNSA. CDR3 nucleotide sequence: TGTGCCAGCAGCTCGGGATTATCAGAAGGGAATGAGCAGTTCTTC. Protein product: CASSSGLSEGNEQFF.

The chain joins TRBV6-1 to TRBJ2-7; TRBD2 is a possible D gene (5 bases). Germline V lookup: CDR1 MNHNS, CDR2 SASEGT. The CDR3 consists of 15 residues. V gave up 6 bases and J gave up 0 bases, with 15 bases separating them. CDR3 residues: CASRLLADPSYEQYF. The CDR3 DNA is TGTGCCAGCAGGCTCCTAGCCGACCCCTCCTACGAGCAGTACTTC.

V is TRBV27 and J is TRBJ2-1; D is possibly TRBD2 (5 bases). Germline V CDR1 and CDR2: MNHEY, SMNVEV (reference sequence). The germline V and J ends were trimmed by 5 bases and 9 bases, with 17 bases remaining between them. The CDR3 loop spans 14 amino acids. The CDR3 DNA follows: TGTGCCAGCAGTGCCACCCCCCCTAGCAGTGAGCAGTTCTTC. Protein product: CASSATPPSSEQFF.

The chain carries TRBV7-9 and TRBJ1-2; D gene ambiguous. Germline V gene lookup returns CDR1 SEHNR and CDR2 FQNEAQ (reference sequence). V dropped 1 base and J dropped 7 bases, with 13 bases sitting between them. CDR3 length: 14 amino acids. The CDR3 DNA is TGTGCCAGCAGCTTAGTCTCCAAATTTCCTGGCTACACCTTC. This gives the protein CASSLVSKFPGYTF. The full variable domain, its missing parts supplied by reference TRBV7-9 and TRBJ1-2, is DTGVSQNPRHKITKRGQNVTFRCDPISEHNRLYWYRQTLGQGPEFLTYFQNEAQLEKSRLLSDRFSAERPKGSFSTLEIQRTEQGDSAMYLCASSLVSKFPGYTFGSGTRLTVV.